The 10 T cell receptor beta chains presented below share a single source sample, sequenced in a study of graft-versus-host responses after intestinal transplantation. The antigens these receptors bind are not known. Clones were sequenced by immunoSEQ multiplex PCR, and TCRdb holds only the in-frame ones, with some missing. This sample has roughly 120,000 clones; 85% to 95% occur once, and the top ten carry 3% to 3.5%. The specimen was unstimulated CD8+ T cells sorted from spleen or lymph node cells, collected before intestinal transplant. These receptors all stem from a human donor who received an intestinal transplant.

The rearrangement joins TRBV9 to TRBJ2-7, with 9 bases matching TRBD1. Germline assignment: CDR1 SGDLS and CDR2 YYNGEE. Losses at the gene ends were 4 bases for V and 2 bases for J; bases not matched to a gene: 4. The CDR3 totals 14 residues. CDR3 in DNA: TGTGCCAGCAGCACAGGACAGGGGACCTACGAGCAGTACTTC. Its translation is CASSTGQGTYEQYF.

In DNA, the CDR3 is TGCGCCAGCAGCTTGTCGGCAGGGATAGCCAAAAACATTCAGTACTTC. Its translation: CASSLSAGIAKNIQYF. The chain recombines TRBV5-1 with TRBJ2-4, with D possibly TRBD1 on 5 matching bases. Germline lookup yields CDR1 SGHRS and CDR2 YFSETQ. This CDR3 contains 16 residues. The V end lost 1 base, the J end lost 0 bases, and 11 bases lay between the germline ends.

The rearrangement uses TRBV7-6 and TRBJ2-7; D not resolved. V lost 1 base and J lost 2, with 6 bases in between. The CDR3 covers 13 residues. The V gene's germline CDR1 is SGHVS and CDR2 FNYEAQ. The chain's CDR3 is CASSLVPPYEQYF. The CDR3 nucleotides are TGTGCCAGCAGCTTAGTCCCACCCTACGAGCAGTACTTC.

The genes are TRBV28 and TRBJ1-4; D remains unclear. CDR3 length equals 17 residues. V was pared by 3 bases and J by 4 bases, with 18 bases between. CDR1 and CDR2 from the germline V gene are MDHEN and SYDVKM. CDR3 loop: CASSLPRLVRYNEKLFF. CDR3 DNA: TGTGCCAGCAGTTTGCCCCGATTAGTCCGATATAATGAAAAACTGTTTTTT.

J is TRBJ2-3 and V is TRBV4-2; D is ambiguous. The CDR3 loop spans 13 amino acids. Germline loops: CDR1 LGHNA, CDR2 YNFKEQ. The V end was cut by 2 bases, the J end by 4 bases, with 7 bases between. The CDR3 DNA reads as TGTGCCAGCAGCCAATTTAGAGCAGATACGCAGTATTTT. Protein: CASSQFRADTQYF.

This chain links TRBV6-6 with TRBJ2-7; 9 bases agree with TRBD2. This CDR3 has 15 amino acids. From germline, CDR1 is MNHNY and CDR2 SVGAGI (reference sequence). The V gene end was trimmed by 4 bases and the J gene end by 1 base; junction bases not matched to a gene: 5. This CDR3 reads CASSSTSGPSYEQYF. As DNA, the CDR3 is TGTGCCAGCAGTTCCACTAGCGGGCCTTCCTACGAGCAGTACTTC.

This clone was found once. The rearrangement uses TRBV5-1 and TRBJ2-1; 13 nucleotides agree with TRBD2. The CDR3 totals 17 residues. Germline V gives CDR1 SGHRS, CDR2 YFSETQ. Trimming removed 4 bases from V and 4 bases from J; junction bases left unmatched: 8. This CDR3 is CASSIRTSGRSYNEQFF. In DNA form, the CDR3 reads TGCGCCAGCAGCATTAGGACTAGCGGGAGATCTTACAATGAGCAGTTCTTC.

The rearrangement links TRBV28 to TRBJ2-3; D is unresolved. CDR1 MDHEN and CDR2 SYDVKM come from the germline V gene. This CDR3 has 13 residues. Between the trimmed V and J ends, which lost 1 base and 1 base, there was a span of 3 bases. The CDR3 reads CASSLSGTDTQYF. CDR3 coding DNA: TGTGCCAGCAGTTTATCCGGCACAGATACGCAGTATTTT.

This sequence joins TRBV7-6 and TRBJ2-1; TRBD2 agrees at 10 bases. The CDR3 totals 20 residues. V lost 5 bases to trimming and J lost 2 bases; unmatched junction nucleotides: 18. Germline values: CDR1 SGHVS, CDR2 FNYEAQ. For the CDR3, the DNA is TGTGCCAGCAGCCCAAGGCCAGGGGCTAGCGGGAGATTCGCCTACAATGAGCAGTTCTTC. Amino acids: CASSPRPGASGRFAYNEQFF.

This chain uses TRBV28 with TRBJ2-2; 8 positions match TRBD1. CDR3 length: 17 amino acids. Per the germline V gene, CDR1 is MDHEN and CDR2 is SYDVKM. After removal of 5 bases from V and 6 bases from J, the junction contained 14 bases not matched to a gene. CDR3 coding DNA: TGTGCCAGCAGTCAGGGGGCCGGTTTCCGTGCGGCCGGGGAGCTGTTTTTT. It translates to CASSQGAGFRAAGELFF.